One sample yielded the 29 T cell receptor beta chains listed below, sequenced in a study of blood T cell repertoires in COVID-19. Clones were sequenced by immunoSEQ multiplex PCR, and TCRdb holds only the in-frame ones, with some missing. Of 35,000 to 50,000 clones listed, roughly 71% are singletons. The sequenced sample consisted of peripheral blood. The receptors come from an elderly man with acute or convalescent COVID-19.

This chain links TRBV11-2 with TRBJ2-7; unclear D gene. The CDR3 length is 12 residues. The germline V gene has CDR1 SGHAT and CDR2 FQNNGV. The germline V and J ends were trimmed by 5 bases and 2 bases, with 7 bases remaining between them. CDR3 nucleotide sequence: TGTGCCAGCAGCCTAGTAACCTACGAGCAGTACTTC. It is translated as CASSLVTYEQYF.

V usage is TRBV15 and J usage is TRBJ2-5; maybe TRBD2 (5 bases). The CDR3 has 15 amino acids. The V and J ends lost 0 bases and 0 bases respectively, with 8 bases between them. Germline values: CDR1 LNHNV, CDR2 YYDKDF (reference sequence). CDR3 coding DNA: TGTGCCACCAGCAGAGATCCGGGGTACCAAGAGACCCAGTACTTC. Its translation is CATSRDPGYQETQYF. The entire variable domain, with the rest obtained from reference TRBV15 and TRBJ2-5, is as follows: DAMVIQNPRYQVTQFGKPVTLSCSQTLNHNVMYWYQQKSSQAPKLLFHYYDKDFNNEADTPDNFQSRRPNTSFCFLDIRSPGLGDTAMYLCATSRDPGYQETQYFGPGTRLLVL.

This clone was seen repeatedly, ten times or more. The chain combines TRBV27 with TRBJ1-2, with 7 nucleotides matching TRBD1. The CDR3 has 14 residues. V gave up 2 bases and J gave up 2 bases; unmatched junction bases: 2. Germline V lookup: CDR1 MNHEY, CDR2 SMNVEV (reference sequence). The CDR3 reads CASSLLGQNYGYTF. The CDR3 DNA reads TGTGCCAGCAGTTTACTGGGACAGAACTATGGCTACACCTTC.

J is TRBJ1-2 and V is TRBV6-5, with D maybe TRBD1 (5 bases). V lost 8 bases to trimming and J lost 7 bases, with 17 bases between them. The CDR3 has 13 residues. The V gene's germline CDR1 is MNHEY and CDR2 SVGAGI. The CDR3: CASRATEAGGYTF. The CDR3 bases are TGTGCCAGCCGCGCGACAGAAGCGGGTGGCTACACCTTC.

This clone was seen only a few times. CDR3 amino acids: CASSQLYGAGAYEQYF. In DNA form, the CDR3 reads TGCGCCAGCAGCCAACTTTACGGAGCGGGTGCCTACGAGCAGTACTTC. The rearrangement uses TRBV4-3 and TRBJ2-7, with D maybe TRBD2 (6 bases). CDR1 and CDR2 from the germline V gene are LGHNA and YSLEER. The CDR3 totals 16 residues. V was cut by 2 bases and J by 2 bases, with 16 bases left in between.

The chain employs TRBV2 and TRBJ1-2; TRBD1 matches 10 bases. V was pared by 6 bases and J by 5 bases, with 6 bases of the junction left unmatched. The CDR3 runs 14 residues. Per germline, CDR1 SNHLY and CDR2 FYNNEI. CDR3 sequence: CASSLGGQGYGYTF. CDR3 DNA sequence: TGTGCCAGCAGCCTGGGGGGACAGGGGTATGGCTACACCTTC.

The genes are TRBV7-2 and TRBJ1-2, with D unresolved. Trimming pared 4 bases from V and 2 bases from J, leaving 8 bases between. This CDR3 has 13 residues. Germline-derived CDR1 and CDR2 are SGHTA and FQGNSA. CDR3 in amino acids: CASSSPRNYGYTF. The CDR3 DNA reads as TGTGCCAGCAGCTCCCCCCGGAACTATGGCTACACCTTC.

The rearrangement joins TRBV4-2 to TRBJ1-3; 9 nucleotides match TRBD1. The J segment lost 3 bases and the V segment lost 0 bases, leaving 3 bases of the junction unmatched. This CDR3 has 16 amino acids. Looked up from germline, CDR1 is LGHNA and CDR2 is YNFKEQ. CDR3 coding DNA: TGTGCCAGCAGCCAAGACAGGACAGGGGTTGGAAACACCATATATTTT. It encodes CASSQDRTGVGNTIYF.

J is TRBJ2-7 and V is TRBV12-5; maybe TRBD1 (5 bases). CDR1 is LGHNT, CDR2 FRNRAP, per germline. With 9 bases removed from V and 3 bases from J, the gap between germline ends came to 15 bases. The CDR3 spans 13 residues. The CDR3 loop is CASMGQQGYEQYF. Here the CDR3 DNA reads TGTGCTAGCATGGGGCAGCAAGGCTACGAGCAGTACTTC.

V and J are TRBV6-5 and TRBJ1-5; TRBD1 is a possible D gene (5 bases). There are 15 residues in the CDR3. Germline CDR1 MNHEY, CDR2 SVGAGI. V lost 6 bases and J 5 bases, leaving 17 bases between the germline ends. The CDR3 loop reads CASRWGGEVYQPQHF. The CDR3 DNA sequence: TGTGCCAGCAGATGGGGGGGTGAGGTTTATCAGCCCCAGCATTTT.

The chain carries TRBV15 and TRBJ2-3; 9 bases are a match to TRBD2. In germline, CDR1 is LNHNV, CDR2 YYDKDF (reference sequence). This CDR3 spans 18 amino acids. The V segment lost 0 bases and the J segment 2 bases; nucleotides outside the gene matches: 9. The CDR3 protein is CATSRDGTAGGFTDTQYF. CDR3 bases: TGTGCCACCAGCAGAGATGGGACAGCGGGGGGCTTCACAGATACGCAGTATTTT.

The chain recombines TRBV7-8 with TRBJ2-3, with TRBD2 matching 9 bases. Unmatched junction bases numbered 7, after V lost 5 bases and J lost 1 base. The CDR3 has 16 amino acids. Per the germline V gene, CDR1 is SGHVS and CDR2 is FQNEAQ. The CDR3 DNA is TGTGCCAGCAGCCAGGTGGCTAGCGGGGGCACAGATACGCAGTATTTT. Its protein is CASSQVASGGTDTQYF.

The chain joins TRBV5-1 to TRBJ2-1; the D gene is possibly TRBD1 (5 bases). CDR1 and CDR2 from the germline V gene are SGHRS and YFSETQ. Trimming took 4 bases from V and 1 from J, leaving 15 bases between them. This CDR3 spans 16 amino acids. CDR3 residues: CASSVGDRGSYNEQFF. The CDR3 DNA follows: TGCGCCAGCAGCGTTGGAGATAGGGGATCCTACAATGAGCAGTTCTTC.

The J gene is TRBJ1-2, the V gene TRBV6-1; the D gene is possibly TRBD1 (5 bases). Deletions cut 3 bases from V and 4 bases from J, with 9 bases between. Germline assignment: CDR1 MNHNS and CDR2 SASEGT. CDR3 length: 13 amino acids. This chain's CDR3 is CASSEPRGYGYTF. The CDR3 DNA sequence: TGTGCCAGCAGTGAGCCTAGGGGCTATGGCTACACCTTC.

This clone was counted ten times or more. The chain couples TRBV4-1 to TRBJ1-2, with D perhaps TRBD1 (5 bases). The V and J ends lost 1 base and 0 bases respectively, with 9 bases between them. Per the germline V gene, CDR1 is MGHRA and CDR2 is YSYEKL. CDR3 length: 15 amino acids. The CDR3 DNA is TGCGCCAGCAGCCAAGGGATAGGGGCTAACTATGGCTACACCTTC. This sequence encodes CASSQGIGANYGYTF.

V usage is TRBV27 and J usage is TRBJ1-1; D might be TRBD1 (6 bases). Germline CDR1 MNHEY, CDR2 SMNVEV (reference sequence). The CDR3 length is 14 residues. V gave up 7 bases and J gave up 2 bases, with 14 bases separating them. The CDR3 DNA reads as TGTGCCAGCATTCTGGACAGTTTCAACACTGAAGCTTTCTTT. It yields the protein CASILDSFNTEAFF.

This rearrangement joins TRBV10-3 to TRBJ1-5; TRBD1 agrees at 7 bases. V shed 7 bases, J shed 0 bases, and the junction held 9 bases outside the gene matches. This CDR3 is 16 amino acids long. Germline assignment: CDR1 ENHRY and CDR2 SYGVKD. CDR3 in DNA: TGTGCCATCACAGGGGGTAGACACATTAGCAATCAGCCCCAGCATTTT. The encoded protein is CAITGGRHISNQPQHF.

V gene TRBV5-4 combines with J gene TRBJ2-1, with a possible D match to TRBD2 (6 bases). The CDR3 is 15 residues long. From germline, CDR1 is SGHNT and CDR2 YYREEE (reference sequence). Trimming removed 4 bases from V and 4 bases from J, with 15 bases in between. The CDR3 DNA is TGTGCCAGCAGCCCGGGGCCCGGAGGGTACAATGAGCAGTTCTTC. Protein sequence: CASSPGPGGYNEQFF.

The rearrangement joins TRBV15 to TRBJ1-5; possible D gene TRBD1, 5 bases. The CDR3 totals 14 residues. The V gene's germline CDR1 is LNHNV and CDR2 YYDKDF (reference sequence). V lost 8 bases to trimming and J lost 6 bases, with 17 bases between them. The CDR3 spells CATRYGGESQPQHF. The CDR3 DNA is TGTGCCACCCGGTACGGGGGTGAGAGTCAGCCCCAGCATTTT.

This clone showed up just a few times. The V gene is TRBV6-1, the J gene TRBJ1-4; no clear D gene. Germline CDR1 reads MNHNS; CDR2 reads SASEGT. The CDR3 loop spans 14 amino acids. The V and J ends lost 1 base and 8 bases respectively, with 11 bases between them. CDR3 nucleotide sequence: TGTGCCAGCAGTGAAGGGGGTCGGGGAGAAAAACTGTTTTTT. It translates to CASSEGGRGEKLFF.

This clone was counted many times. The chain has TRBV19 and TRBJ2-6; D not certain. CDR1 and CDR2 from the germline V gene are LNHDA and SQIVND (reference sequence). V shed 6 bases and J shed 0 bases, with 9 bases lying between them. This CDR3 comprises 15 residues. The CDR3 reads CASRVSHSGANVLTF. As DNA, the CDR3 is TGTGCCAGTAGGGTTAGCCACTCTGGGGCCAACGTCCTGACTTTC.

This rearrangement joins TRBV5-6 to TRBJ2-7; TRBD2 matches 13 bases. Germline values: CDR1 SGHDT, CDR2 YYEEEE. CDR3 length: 15 amino acids. V trimming: 4 bases; J trimming: 2 bases; junction bases outside the gene matches: 3. CDR3 in DNA: TGTGCCAGCAGCCGACTAGCGGGGGGAACCTACGAGCAGTACTTC. Amino acid sequence: CASSRLAGGTYEQYF.

The chain recombines TRBV6-5 with TRBJ2-1; 15 bases are shared with TRBD2. After removal of 4 bases from V and 2 bases from J, the junction contained 0 bases not matched to a gene. Germline CDR1 MNHEY, CDR2 SVGAGI. This CDR3 region has 16 residues. CDR3: CASSWTSGRAYNEQFF. Written as DNA, the CDR3 is TGTGCCAGCAGTTGGACTAGCGGGAGGGCCTACAATGAGCAGTTCTTC.

This chain joins TRBV19 and TRBJ1-2; no reliable D call. Germline V gives CDR1 LNHDA, CDR2 SQIVND (reference sequence). CDR3 size: 11 residues. Trimming pared 7 bases from V and 4 bases from J, leaving 7 bases between. The CDR3 protein is CASNSFYGYTF. In DNA, the CDR3 is TGTGCCAGTAATAGCTTCTATGGCTACACCTTC.

This clone was picked up a small number of times. The chain recombines TRBV29-1 with TRBJ2-5, with a tentative D call TRBD2 (5 bases). CDR1 is SQVTM and CDR2 is ANQGSEA in the germline V gene. V was trimmed by 6 bases and J by 5 bases, leaving 16 bases between them. This CDR3 is 13 amino acids long. The CDR3 is CSVDHMRAETQYF. Written as DNA, the CDR3 is TGCAGCGTCGACCATATGAGGGCGGAGACCCAGTACTTC. Using reference TRBV29-1 and TRBJ2-5 for the parts outside the CDR3, the full variable domain is SAVISQKPSRDICQRGTSLTIQCQVDSQVTMMFWYRQQPGQSLTLIATANQGSEATYESGFVIDKFPISRPNLTFSTLTVSNMSPEDSSIYLCSVDHMRAETQYFGPGTRLLVL.

The chain combines TRBV10-3 with TRBJ1-1, with TRBD1 identical over 10 bases. With 3 bases clipped from V and 8 bases from J, the junction kept 3 bases outside the gene matches. CDR1 ENHRY and CDR2 SYGVKD come from the germline V gene. The length of the CDR3 is 13 residues. CDR3 sequence: CAISEMGQGEAFF. DNA for the CDR3: TGTGCCATCAGTGAAATGGGACAGGGGGAAGCTTTCTTT.

J is TRBJ2-7 and V is TRBV21-1; TRBD1, the table's D call, was not compared with the DNA. TRBV21-1 is shown as a pseudogene. The CDR3 spans 19 residues. CDR3 amino acids: CASSKKSPGTSVGDYEQYF. CDR3 nucleotides: TGTGCCAGCAGCAAAAAATCCCCAGGGACATCGGTGGGGGATTACGAGCAGTACTTC.

This chain uses TRBV7-2 with TRBJ1-1, with a possible D match to TRBD1 (6 bases). The CDR3 is made up of 16 amino acids. V shed 2 bases and J shed 1 base, with 14 bases lying between them. CDR1 SGHTA and CDR2 FQGNSA come from the germline V gene. This CDR3 reads CASSLSWGHKNTEAFF. The CDR3 DNA is TGTGCCAGCAGCTTAAGTTGGGGGCATAAGAACACTGAAGCTTTCTTT.

The V gene is TRBV5-1, the J gene TRBJ2-3; D possibly corresponds to TRBD2 (6 bases). In germline, CDR1 is SGHRS, CDR2 YFSETQ. The CDR3 loop spans 15 amino acids. V lost 4 bases and J 0 bases, leaving 12 bases between the germline ends. The CDR3 reads CASSQDGTSTDTQYF. As DNA, the CDR3 is TGCGCCAGCAGCCAGGACGGGACTAGCACAGATACGCAGTATTTT.